These 30 T cell receptor beta chains were sequenced from one sample in a study of shared T cell receptors in the human thymus. Data came from immunoSEQ multiplex PCR; TCRdb stores just in-frame clones and leaves some out. The sample consists of under 450,000 clones, approximately 95% of them appearing once. Sequenced input: thymocytes. The receptors come from a human donor.

The CDR3 DNA follows: TGTGCCAGTCAGAGACTAGCGGGAGGACCCTACGAGCAGTACTTC. Its protein product is CASQRLAGGPYEQYF. V is TRBV27 and J is TRBJ2-7, with 13 positions matching TRBD2. Germline CDR1 is MNHEY and CDR2 is SMNVEV (reference sequence). The CDR3 sequence is 15 residues long. After removal of 9 bases from V and 2 bases from J, the junction contained 7 bases not matched to a gene.

V usage is TRBV11-1 and J usage is TRBJ2-1; TRBD2 matches at 8 bases. The length of the CDR3 is 16 residues. The ends lost 5 bases at V and 0 bases at J; junction bases unmatched: 6. Germline V gene data show CDR1 as SGHAT and CDR2 as FQDESV (reference sequence). CDR3: CASSVGLACSYNEQFF. The CDR3 DNA reads TGTGCCAGCAGCGTCGGACTAGCCTGCTCCTACAATGAGCAGTTCTTC.

The J gene is TRBJ1-1, the V gene TRBV19, with D tentatively TRBD1 (5 bases). This CDR3 has 17 amino acids. The germline V gene has CDR1 LNHDA and CDR2 SQIVND (reference sequence). V shed 0 bases and J shed 3 bases, with 17 bases lying between them. In nucleotides, the CDR3 is TGTGCCAGTAGTATAGATCTCCGGTCCGGCAGGGACACTGAAGCTTTCTTT. It yields the protein CASSIDLRSGRDTEAFF.

V usage is TRBV11-2 and J usage is TRBJ1-2; D is unclear. The CDR3 is 15 residues long. Germline CDR1 is SGHAT and CDR2 is FQNNGV. Trimming removed 0 bases at V and 3 bases at J, with 11 bases between. CDR3 coding DNA: TGTGCCAGCAGCTTAGATCTTCGGGTTGACTATGGCTACACCTTC. This sequence encodes CASSLDLRVDYGYTF.

V and J are TRBV14 and TRBJ2-3; 7 nucleotides line up with TRBD2. This CDR3 has 16 amino acids. Per germline, CDR1 SGHDN and CDR2 FVKESK. V gave up 3 bases and J gave up 3 bases; unmatched junction bases: 9. The CDR3 region is CASSHRPREATDTQYF. The CDR3 DNA reads as TGTGCCAGCAGCCATCGCCCCCGGGAGGCGACAGATACGCAGTATTTT.

CDR3 sequence: CASSPSGNTEAFF. DNA for the CDR3: TGTGCCAGCAGCCCAAGCGGGAACACTGAAGCTTTCTTT. The V call is TRBV7-2, the J call TRBJ1-1; D uncertain. The CDR3 spans 13 residues. Per the germline V gene, CDR1 is SGHTA and CDR2 is FQGNSA. V was trimmed by 5 bases and J by 1 base, leaving 8 bases between them. Full variable domain (missing parts from reference TRBV7-2 and TRBJ1-1): GAGVSQSPSNKVTEKGKDVELRCDPISGHTALYWYRQSLGQGLEFLIYFQGNSAPDKSGLPSDRFSAERTGGSVSTLTIQRTQQEDSAVYLCASSPSGNTEAFFGQGTRLTVV.

The chain is built from TRBV30 and TRBJ2-3, with TRBD1 identical over 11 bases. Germline V gives CDR1 GTSNPN, CDR2 SVGIG (reference sequence). This CDR3 region has 17 residues. Trimming removed 2 bases from V and 5 bases from J; junction bases left unmatched: 12. The CDR3 protein is CAWSFAPGTGGGDTQYF. The DNA for the CDR3 is TGTGCCTGGAGTTTTGCACCCGGGACAGGGGGTGGAGATACGCAGTATTTT.

In its sample, this clone was seen a few times. The chain links TRBV29-1 to TRBJ2-1; a weak D match, TRBD2 (6 bases). CDR1 and CDR2 (germline): SQVTM, ANQGSEA. The CDR3 is 15 residues long. V lost 1 base to trimming and J lost 4 bases, with 14 bases between them. The CDR3 DNA reads TGCAGCGTTGAAGTCAAAGCGGGTCTTTACAATGAGCAGTTCTTC. Translated: CSVEVKAGLYNEQFF.

V is TRBV7-9 and J is TRBJ2-3, with 8 bases that match TRBD2. CDR3 length equals 19 residues. The V segment lost 5 bases and the J segment 1 base; nucleotides outside the gene matches: 17. Germline values: CDR1 SEHNR, CDR2 FQNEAQ (reference sequence). CDR3 amino acids: CASSLQRLVKRECTDTQYF. The DNA for the CDR3 is TGTGCCAGCAGCCTACAGCGCCTAGTAAAGCGGGAGTGCACAGATACGCAGTATTTT. Based on the CDR3 plus reference TRBV7-9 and TRBJ2-3, the full variable domain is DTGVSQNPRHKITKRGQNVTFRCDPISEHNRLYWYRQTLGQGPEFLTYFQNEAQLEKSRLLSDRFSAERPKGSFSTLEIQRTEQGDSAMYLCASSLQRLVKRECTDTQYFGPGTRLTVL.

The V gene is TRBV5-1, the J gene TRBJ2-7, with 15 bases aligning to TRBD2. CDR1 is SGHRS and CDR2 is YFSETQ in the germline V gene. V was clipped by 3 bases and J by 1 base; unmatched bases: 17. The CDR3 totals 21 residues. CDR3 protein: CASSWGPGLAGGGVISYEQYF. The DNA for the CDR3 is TGCGCCAGCAGCTGGGGCCCCGGACTAGCGGGAGGGGGGGTCATATCCTACGAGCAGTACTTC.

The V and J genes are TRBV7-9 and TRBJ2-1, with D possibly matching TRBD2 (7 bases). Germline V gives CDR1 SEHNR, CDR2 FQNEAQ (reference sequence). The CDR3 is 19 amino acids. The ends were cut back, 6 bases at V and 4 bases at J, with 28 bases in the middle. CDR3 DNA: TGTGCCAGCAGGTGGAGAGTCGGGCCCTCCCGGGGGGCATACAATGAGCAGTTCTTC. Its protein product is CASRWRVGPSRGAYNEQFF.

CDR3 sequence (DNA): TGTGCCAGTAGTCGTCCCCTGCACGAGCAGTACTTC. Translation gives CASSRPLHEQYF. The chain is built from TRBV19 and TRBJ2-7; D ambiguous. Germline V gene lookup returns CDR1 LNHDA and CDR2 SQIVND (reference sequence). The ends were cut back, 5 bases at V and 5 bases at J, with 10 bases in the middle. The CDR3 is 12 residues long.

The chain combines TRBV6-4 with TRBJ2-1; 8 bases align to TRBD2. V shed 2 bases, J shed 7 bases, and the junction held 10 bases outside the gene matches. CDR1 is MRHNA, CDR2 SNTAGT, per germline. This CDR3 contains 16 residues. Written as DNA, the CDR3 is TGTGCCAGCAGTGACACCGGGAGGGCCCTATCTAATGAGCAGTTCTTC. It yields the protein CASSDTGRALSNEQFF.

This chain joins TRBV28 and TRBJ1-2, with 9 bases matching TRBD1. Unmatched junction bases numbered 7, after V lost 8 bases and J lost 0 bases. The length of the CDR3 is 15 residues. CDR1 is MDHEN, CDR2 SYDVKM, per germline. CDR3 nucleotide sequence: TGTGCCAGCCAGGGACAGGGAGGTCCTAACTATGGCTACACCTTC. Translated, it gives CASQGQGGPNYGYTF.

The chain has TRBV19 and TRBJ2-7, with a weak D call TRBD2 (5 bases). The CDR3 loop spans 12 amino acids. Trimming removed 5 bases at V and 3 bases at J, with 8 bases between. Germline CDR1 and CDR2: LNHDA and SQIVND (reference sequence). The CDR3 nucleotides are TGTGCCAGTAGTCGGGGTTACTACGAGCAGTACTTC. This sequence encodes CASSRGYYEQYF.

The rearrangement joins TRBV5-4 to TRBJ1-4; 7 positions match TRBD1. Germline values: CDR1 SGHNT, CDR2 YYREEE (reference sequence). Losses at the gene ends were 0 bases for V and 7 bases for J; bases not matched to a gene: 3. This CDR3 has 14 residues. CDR3 sequence (DNA): TGTGCCAGCAGCTTGGGGGCAGGGGGTGAAAAACTGTTTTTT. Its protein is CASSLGAGGEKLFF.

The CDR3 sequence: CASSERTGGKSPRYSNQPQHF. The CDR3 coding sequence is TGTGCCAGCAGTGAAAGGACAGGGGGCAAATCGCCGAGATATAGCAATCAGCCCCAGCATTTT. This chain connects TRBV6-1 to TRBJ1-5, with 11 bases matching TRBD1. CDR3 length equals 21 residues. Looked up from germline, CDR1 is MNHNS and CDR2 is SASEGT. The V gene end was trimmed by 2 bases and the J gene end by 0 bases; junction bases not matched to a gene: 15.

This clone is a singleton in its sample. The chain couples TRBV6-1 to TRBJ1-1; 10 positions match TRBD1. The CDR3 loop spans 20 amino acids. Germline assignment: CDR1 MNHNS and CDR2 SASEGT. The trim removed 4 bases at V and 4 bases at J, leaving 21 bases unmatched. CDR3 sequence (DNA): TGTGCCAGCAGTGGACACGGCACCGGGACAGGGGTGGGGGAGAGCACTGAAGCTTTCTTT. This codes for CASSGHGTGTGVGESTEAFF.

V is TRBV18 and J is TRBJ1-5; D gene ambiguous. The CDR3 covers 16 residues. Per the germline V gene, CDR1 is KGHSH and CDR2 is LQKENI. Trimming cost V 3 bases and J 1 base, with 13 bases left between them. The DNA for the CDR3 is TGTGCCAGCTCACCGAGTTACAGACTGAGCAATCAGCCCCAGCATTTT. Translation: CASSPSYRLSNQPQHF.

The chain is built from TRBV18 and TRBJ2-7, with 10 bases fitting TRBD1. The CDR3 has 16 amino acids. The germline V gene has CDR1 KGHSH and CDR2 LQKENI. Trimming took 2 bases from V and 4 from J; bases not matched to a gene: 8. This chain's CDR3 is CASSPSGTGVRYEQYF. The CDR3 bases are TGTGCCAGCTCACCATCGGGGACAGGGGTACGTTACGAGCAGTACTTC.

The chain recombines TRBV4-2 with TRBJ1-3; 7 bases match TRBD1. CDR1 and CDR2 from the germline V gene are LGHNA and YNFKEQ. The junction had 5 bases not matched to a gene; V was cut back by 0 bases and J by 3 bases. This CDR3 comprises 16 residues. The CDR3 sequence: CASSQDAGGGGNTIYF. The CDR3 DNA is TGTGCCAGCAGCCAAGATGCAGGGGGTGGTGGAAACACCATATATTTT.

The chain links TRBV10-1 to TRBJ2-7; TRBD1 might be the D (6 bases). Germline values: CDR1 WNHNN, CDR2 SYGVQD (reference sequence). This CDR3 region has 18 residues. V lost 4 bases to trimming and J lost 2 bases, with 24 bases between them. CDR3 region: CASSVGDKPRGATYEQYF. Here the CDR3 DNA reads TGCGCCAGCAGTGTTGGGGACAAACCCCGAGGGGCTACCTACGAGCAGTACTTC.

CDR3 sequence (DNA): TGTGCCAGCAGTTTACCGGACAGACGAGGAAGGGCTAGCGGGAGCCACGAGCAGTACTTC. Encoded protein: CASSLPDRRGRASGSHEQYF. This chain uses TRBV28 with TRBJ2-7; 10 bases are shared with TRBD2. V lost 2 bases and J lost 5; bases outside the gene matches: 21. Germline CDR1 reads MDHEN; CDR2 reads SYDVKM. The CDR3 covers 20 residues.

Worth noting for this clone: Its ends do not fully match the called genes, so a read error is possible. The chain uses TRBV4-3 and TRBJ2-1; 9 nucleotides align to TRBD2. This CDR3 spans 17 amino acids. From germline, CDR1 is LGHNA and CDR2 YSLEER. The CDR3: CASSEELGTSFIYEQFF. The CDR3 coding sequence is TGCGCCAGCAGCGAAGAATTAGGGACTAGCTTCATTTATGAGCAGTTCTTC.

The rearrangement links TRBV12-5 to TRBJ2-1; D is uncertain. The V end was cut by 6 bases, the J end by 6 bases, with 9 bases between. Per germline, CDR1 LGHNT and CDR2 FRNRAP. The CDR3 is 12 residues long. The CDR3 region is CASGHEGNEQFF. DNA of the CDR3: TGTGCTAGTGGGCACGAAGGCAATGAGCAGTTCTTC.

V gene TRBV10-3 combines with J gene TRBJ2-7; 10 positions agree with TRBD2. Germline CDR1 ENHRY, CDR2 SYGVKD. The ends lost 8 bases at V and 6 bases at J; junction bases unmatched: 10. The CDR3 is 14 residues long. CDR3 in amino acids: CAIAGISGRAEQYF. DNA of the CDR3: TGTGCCATCGCTGGGATAAGCGGGAGGGCCGAGCAGTACTTC.

The chain joins TRBV27 to TRBJ1-2; perhaps TRBD1 as D (6 bases). Deletions cut 8 bases from V and 1 base from J, with 20 bases between. CDR3 size: 16 residues. CDR1 and CDR2 (germline): MNHEY, SMNVEV (reference sequence). CDR3 in amino acids: CASGDPGDIFNYGYTF. The CDR3, as DNA: TGTGCCAGCGGTGATCCGGGGGACATTTTTAACTATGGCTACACCTTC.

V usage is TRBV30 and J usage is TRBJ2-5, with 8 bases matching TRBD1. This CDR3 contains 19 residues. V was clipped by 0 bases and J by 5 bases; unmatched bases: 20. The germline CDR1 and CDR2 sequences are GTSNPN and SVGIG (reference sequence). CDR3 bases: TGTGCCTGGAGTGTACGATCTCAGACTAGGACAGGGAGGAAGGAGACCCAGTACTTC. It codes for CAWSVRSQTRTGRKETQYF.

The chain combines TRBV4-2 with TRBJ2-4; TRBD2 is a possible D gene (5 bases). Deletions cut 1 base from V and 7 bases from J, with 20 bases between. From germline, CDR1 is LGHNA and CDR2 YNFKEQ. This CDR3 is 17 amino acids long. The CDR3 DNA is TGTGCCAGCAGCCAAGGCCCGGAAATACCGCGCGGGAACATTCAGTACTTC. Protein sequence: CASSQGPEIPRGNIQYF.

This sequence joins TRBV18 and TRBJ1-3, with unresolved D. Between the trimmed V and J ends, which lost 6 bases and 0 bases, there was a span of 12 bases. Germline CDR1 and CDR2: KGHSH and LQKENI. The CDR3 has 15 amino acids. The CDR3 loop reads CASSAAGNSGNTIYF. CDR3 in DNA: TGTGCCAGCTCCGCTGCGGGGAACTCTGGAAACACCATATATTTT.